Given below is one TCR beta chain in context. This sample is part of a study of OX40 agonist ivuxolimab in advanced cancers. Sequencing used immunoSEQ multiplex PCR; TCRdb keeps in-frame clones, though not all of them. The table records about 53,000 clones, nearly 90% of them present only once. Germline CDR1 MNHNS, CDR2 SASEGT. The V gene lost 10 bases and the J gene lost 3 bases, with 12 bases spanning the gap. The CDR3 loop spans 12 amino acids. This TCR came from an adult with an advanced solid tumor such as melanoma, head and neck, liver or kidney cancer. The sequenced sample was CD4+ or CD8+ T cells sorted from blood, obtained in a trial of the OX40 agonist ivuxolimab. V gene TRBV6-1 combines with J gene TRBJ1-2; D not certain. Here the CDR3 reads CANQDGHYGYTF. In DNA, the CDR3 is TGTGCCAACCAGGACGGCCACTATGGCTACACCTTC.